This TCR beta chain was captured by sequencing in a study of blood T cell repertoires in COVID-19. How the authors handled the data: Estimated nucleated cell counts came from reference gene primer amplification. Data came from immunoSEQ multiplex PCR; TCRdb stores just in-frame clones and leaves some out. V and J calls and clone size follow that table, whereas D and trimming were derived from the DNA. The sample contains about 370,000 clones, approximately 87% of which appear only once. This clone was observed a handful of times. Germline lookup yields CDR1 SGHRS and CDR2 YFSETQ. The CDR3 runs to 14 residues. The germline V and J ends were trimmed by 2 bases and 3 bases, with 11 bases remaining between them.

The gene calls are TRBV5-1 and TRBJ1-1, with D possibly being TRBD1 (5 bases). The sequencing input was peripheral blood. This TCR came from a woman in her 30s with COVID-19, enrolled during active disease. The CDR3 nucleotides are TGCGCCAGCAGCTTAAGGGCAGGGCACACTGAAGCTTTCTTT. Amino acids: CASSLRAGHTEAFF.